This entry concerns a single T cell receptor beta chain. Its matching antigen is unknown. Here immunoSEQ multiplex PCR was the method, and the copy in TCRdb shows in-frame clones only, minus some. The table lists fewer than 95,000 clones, roughly 90% of them singletons, with roughly 4.3% in the top ten. The germline gives CDR1 WNHNN, CDR2 SYGVQD (reference sequence). The CDR3 covers 19 residues. The junction had 15 bases not matched to a gene; V was cut back by 4 bases and J by 2 bases. This sample stems from a study of T cells in localized non-small cell lung cancer. Whole-study results and caveats: Uninvolved nearby lung showed the greatest T cell clonality, exceeding that found in tumor. Heterogeneity within the tumor remains possible, as just one region underwent sequencing. Greater T cell density in blood accompanied longer overall survival. A median around 55 of the top 100 tumor clones appeared in adjacent lung.

This TCR came from a woman between 35 and 70 years old with stage II squamous cell lung carcinoma. Sequencing was performed on PBMCs, taken before any cancer treatment. This chain joins TRBV10-1 and TRBJ2-1; 9 bases match TRBD2. CDR3 sequence: CASSASVRERGETYNEQFF. For the CDR3, the DNA is TGCGCCAGCAGTGCGTCAGTCCGAGAGCGGGGGGAAACCTACAATGAGCAGTTCTTC.